This T cell receptor (beta chain) was identified during a study of shared clonotypes between healthy human individuals. Study-wide results and limits: Among a few donors, around 5% of naive CD4 clonotypes were found in common.

This clone was recorded many times. Antigen specificity is unknown. There are 16 residues in the CDR3. The V and J ends lost 4 bases and 6 bases respectively, with 22 bases between them. Germline V lookup: CDR1 SGHRS, CDR2 YFSETQ. Repertoires were generated with immunoSEQ multiplex PCR, while TCRdb's copy carries only in-frame clones and drops some. Of 950,000 to 1,100,000 clones listed, 65% to 80% are singletons. The chain links TRBV5-1 to TRBJ1-1, with D possibly TRBD1 on 6 matching bases. The source is a man aged 18 to 29 in good health. Input material: memory CD4+ T cells sorted from blood. The subset denotes: CD45RA-negative fraction. The CDR3 loop reads CASSLKMRLQGSEAFF. CDR3 DNA: TGCGCCAGCAGCCTGAAAATGAGATTACAGGGTTCTGAAGCTTTCTTT.